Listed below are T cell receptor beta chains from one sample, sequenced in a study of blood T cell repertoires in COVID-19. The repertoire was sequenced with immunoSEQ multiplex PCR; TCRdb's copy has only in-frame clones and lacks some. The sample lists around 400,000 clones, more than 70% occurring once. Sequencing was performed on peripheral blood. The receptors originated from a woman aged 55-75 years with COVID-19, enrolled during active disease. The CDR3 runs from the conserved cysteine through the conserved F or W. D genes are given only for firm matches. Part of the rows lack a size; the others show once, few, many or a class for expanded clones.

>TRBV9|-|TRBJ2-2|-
CASSAPHMVNTGELFF
TGTGCCAGCAGCGCGCCTCACATGGTAAACACCGGGGAGCTGTTTTTT
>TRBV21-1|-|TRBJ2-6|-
CASSKALGGTSVNSGANVLTF
TGTGCCAGCAGCAAAGCGCTGGGGGGGACATCTGTAAACTCTGGGGCCAACGTCCTGACTTTC
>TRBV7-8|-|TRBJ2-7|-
CASSPRGPSYEQYF
TGTGCCAGCAGCCCGCGGGGGCCGTCCTACGAGCAGTACTTC
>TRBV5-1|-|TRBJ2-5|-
CASSLVPRAQETQYF
TGCGCCAGCAGCTTGGTCCCCCGAGCTCAAGAGACCCAGTACTTC
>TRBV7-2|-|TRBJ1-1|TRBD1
CASRQGQGSAEAFF
TGTGCCAGCAGGCAAGGACAGGGGAGCGCTGAAGCTTTCTTT
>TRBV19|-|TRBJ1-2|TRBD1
CASSIEGQGQRYGYTF
TGTGCCAGTAGTATAGAAGGACAGGGCCAGAGGTATGGCTACACCTTC
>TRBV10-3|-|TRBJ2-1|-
CATARGANNEQFF
TGTGCCACCGCGCGGGGTGCGAACAATGAGCAGTTCTTC
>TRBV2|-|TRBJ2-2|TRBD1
CASKSQTGDTGELFF
TGTGCCAGCAAATCCCAGACAGGGGACACCGGGGAGCTGTTTTTT
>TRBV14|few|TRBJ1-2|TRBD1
CASSQDRHHGYTF
TGTGCCAGCAGCCAGGACAGGCATCATGGCTACACCTTC
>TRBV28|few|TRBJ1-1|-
CASSYQGNTEAFF
TGTGCCAGCAGTTATCAGGGGAACACTGAAGCTTTCTTT
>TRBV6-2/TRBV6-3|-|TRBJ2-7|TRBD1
CASSRQGQGFGEQYF
TGTGCCAGCAGTCGACAGGGACAGGGCTTTGGAGAGCAGTACTTC
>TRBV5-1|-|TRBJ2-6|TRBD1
CASTKDRGLSGANVLTF
TGCGCCAGCACCAAGGACAGGGGCCTATCTGGGGCCAACGTCCTGACTTTC
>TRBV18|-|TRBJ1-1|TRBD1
CASSPQAGGSVNEAFF
TGTGCCAGCTCACCTCAGGCAGGGGGCTCGGTAAATGAAGCTTTCTTT
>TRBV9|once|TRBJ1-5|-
CASSALPGQPQHF
TGTGCCAGCAGCGCCCTTCCCGGGCAGCCCCAGCATTTT
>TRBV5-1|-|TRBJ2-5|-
CASSLAAYRETQYF
TGCGCCAGCAGCTTGGCTGCCTACCGCGAGACCCAGTACTTC
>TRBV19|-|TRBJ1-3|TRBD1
CASSTTGGGNTIYF
TGTGCCAGTAGCACGACAGGGGGTGGAAACACCATATATTTT
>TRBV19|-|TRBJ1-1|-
CASSAGTQNTEAFF
TGTGCCAGTAGTGCCGGGACTCAGAACACTGAAGCTTTCTTT
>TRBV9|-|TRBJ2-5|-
CASSVEGFGQYF
TGTGCCAGCAGCGTAGAGGGGTTTGGCCAGTACTTC
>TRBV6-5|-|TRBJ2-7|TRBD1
CASRPGQVYEQYF
TGTGCCAGCAGACCGGGACAGGTTTACGAGCAGTACTTC
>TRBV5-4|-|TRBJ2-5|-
CASSPSATLSETQYF
TGTGCCAGCAGCCCAAGCGCTACTTTGTCGGAGACCCAGTACTTC
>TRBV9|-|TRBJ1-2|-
CASSVGVTVTGGYTF
TGTGCCAGCAGCGTAGGGGTGACTGTAACGGGTGGCTACACCTTC
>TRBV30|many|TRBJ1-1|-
CAWSVLMGRGLNTEAFF
TGTGCCTGGAGTGTACTTATGGGCAGGGGTTTGAACACTGAAGCTTTCTTT